This T cell receptor beta chain was identified in a study of PD-L1 blockade in urothelial cancer. Study details: At some point between 2014 and 2016 therapy began: atezolizumab 1,200 mg intravenously every 3 weeks. A median roughly 140,000 T cells were found in blood samples.

The time point is: peripheral blood 6 weeks after treatment start. Patient disease was locally advanced or metastatic urothelial carcinoma. Synthetic templates analogous to TCR were spiked into all PCRs individually. Clones were sequenced by immunoSEQ multiplex PCR, and TCRdb holds only the in-frame ones, with some missing. The sample includes 35,000 to 40,000 clones, around 88% of them seen just once. This clone was counted a few times. The sequence was obtained from a man between 60 and 75 years old with urothelial cancer. The sample was PBMCs, taken around atezolizumab (anti-PD-L1) treatment.

The CDR3 nucleotides are TGTGCCAGCAGCGCCCGGGACAGCTTCTATGGCTACACCTTC. Amino acid sequence: CASSARDSFYGYTF. The chain has TRBV11-1 and TRBJ1-2, with TRBD1 matching over 7 bases. This CDR3 has 14 amino acids. The V segment lost 5 bases and the J segment 4 bases; nucleotides outside the gene matches: 7. Germline loops: CDR1 SGHAT, CDR2 FQDESV (reference sequence).